The TCR beta chain described here comes from a study of shared clonotypes between healthy human individuals. General study results and limits: Sampling was confined to blood; repertoires within tissues likely differ.

This table comes from immunoSEQ multiplex PCR, and its TCRdb copy is limited to in-frame clones, with some not included. This repertoire shows approximately 1,000,000 clones, approximately 78% found once; its top ten account for under 0.6%. This CDR3 has 19 amino acids. V dropped 3 bases and J dropped 5; count of bases not matched to a gene: 15. Germline values: CDR1 MDHEN, CDR2 SYDVKM. Notes on this clone: Antigen unknown.

The J gene is TRBJ2-3, the V gene TRBV28; 12 nucleotides agree with TRBD2. The source of this sequence is a man between 18 and 29 years old in good health. Some clones in this sample may be carry-over from other donors' samples. Sequenced sample: memory CD4+ T cells from PBMCs. Subset defined: CD45RA-negative fraction. Here the CDR3 reads CASSFGRGTSGPLRDTQYF. The DNA of the CDR3 is TGTGCCAGCAGTTTTGGCCGGGGGACTAGCGGGCCCCTCCGAGATACGCAGTATTTT.